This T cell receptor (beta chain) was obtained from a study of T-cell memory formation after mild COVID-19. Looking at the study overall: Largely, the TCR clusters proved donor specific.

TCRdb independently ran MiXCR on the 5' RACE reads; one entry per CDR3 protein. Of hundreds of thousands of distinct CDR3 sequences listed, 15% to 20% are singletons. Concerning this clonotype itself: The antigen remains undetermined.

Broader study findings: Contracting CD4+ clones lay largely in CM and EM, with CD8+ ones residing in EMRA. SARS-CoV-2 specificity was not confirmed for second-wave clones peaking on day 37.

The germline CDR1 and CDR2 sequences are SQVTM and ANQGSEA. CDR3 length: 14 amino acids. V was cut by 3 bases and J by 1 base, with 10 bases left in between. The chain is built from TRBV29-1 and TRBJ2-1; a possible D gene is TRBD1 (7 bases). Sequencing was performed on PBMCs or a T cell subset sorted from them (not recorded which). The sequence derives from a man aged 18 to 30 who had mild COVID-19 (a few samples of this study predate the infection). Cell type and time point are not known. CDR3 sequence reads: CSVDRGESYNEQFF. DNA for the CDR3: TGCAGCGTTGACAGGGGGGAGTCCTACAATGAGCAGTTCTTC.